These T cell receptor beta chains were read from a single sample in a study of cytomegalovirus exposure and HLA in healthy donors. Profiled with immunoSEQ multiplex PCR; TCRdb holds only in-frame clones, not every one. The data contain approximately 260,000 clones, 75% to 90% of them singletons. The sequencing input was PBMCs. These receptors were taken from a woman aged 30 to 39 in good health and CMV-seropositive. Both conserved end residues are part of each CDR3. The D gene is left open where the match is weak. The size of a clone is reported for some rows only, either as once, few or many, or as a class for expanded clones.

D,size,J,V,DNA,CDR3
NA,NA,TRBJ2-1,TRBV19,TGTGCCAGTGAGGGCCAATCTTTAGGGAACTACAATGAGCAGTTCTTC,CASEGQSLGNYNEQFF
NA,NA,TRBJ1-1,TRBV28,TGTGCCAGCAGTTTATCGGGAGGGCGGGCTTTCTTT,CASSLSGGRAFF
NA,NA,TRBJ2-2,TRBV19,TGTGCCAGTAGTATTTTTAGCAACACCGGGGAGCTGTTTTTT,CASSIFSNTGELFF
NA,NA,TRBJ2-1,TRBV6-6,TGTGCCAGCAGTTACCCCTCCGGGAGCTCCTACAATGAGCAGTTCTTC,CASSYPSGSSYNEQFF
TRBD2,NA,TRBJ2-7,TRBV10-1,TGCGCCAGCAGTGACCCGGGACTATCCTACGAGCAGTACTTC,CASSDPGLSYEQYF
NA,NA,TRBJ2-1,TRBV19,TGTGCCAGTAGTATATCAGGGGCCCTCTACAATGAGCAGTTCTTC,CASSISGALYNEQFF
NA,NA,TRBJ2-7,TRBV14,TGTGCCAGCAGCCGGCGGAGGGACAGCCCATCCTACGAGCAGTACTTC,CASSRRRDSPSYEQYF
NA,NA,TRBJ2-7,TRBV11-2,TGTGCCAGCAGCTCTAGCTACGAGCAGTACTTC,CASSSSYEQYF
NA,NA,TRBJ2-5,TRBV30,TGTGCCTGGAGTGTACGGTTAAAAGAGACCCAGTACTTC,CAWSVRLKETQYF
NA,NA,TRBJ1-5,TRBV5-1,TGCGCCAGCAGCTTGGGAGGGAACCGGGATCAGCCCCAGCATTTT,CASSLGGNRDQPQHF
TRBD1,once,TRBJ1-5,TRBV9,TGTGCCAGCAGCGCTACAGGGGACCAGCCCCAGCATTTT,CASSATGDQPQHF
TRBD2,NA,TRBJ2-5,TRBV5-1,TGCGCCAGCAGCACAGGGACTAGCGGGAGGGAGACCCAGTACTTC,CASSTGTSGRETQYF
TRBD1,NA,TRBJ2-4,TRBV19,TGTGCCAGTAGTAATTGGGACAGTGGTAAGCGCATTCAGTACTTC,CASSNWDSGKRIQYF
NA,NA,TRBJ2-7,TRBV4-1,TGCGCCAGCAGCCAAGATCAAGGGGGTGGCGACGAGCAGTACTTC,CASSQDQGGGDEQYF
TRBD1,NA,TRBJ1-1,TRBV25-1,TGTGCCAGCAGTGACCGCAGGGGGCGTGACACTGAAGCTTTCTTT,CASSDRRGRDTEAFF
TRBD1,NA,TRBJ2-1,TRBV28,TGTGCCAGCAGTTTATACCAGGGGGCCAGTGAGCAGTTCTTC,CASSLYQGASEQFF
NA,NA,TRBJ1-5,TRBV27,TGTGCCAGCAGTTTAGGGCTGGGTCAGCCCCAGCATTTT,CASSLGLGQPQHF
TRBD2,NA,TRBJ2-1,TRBV5-1,TGCGCCAGCAGCTATGGACTAGCGGGAATCAATGAGCAGTTCTTC,CASSYGLAGINEQFF
TRBD2,NA,TRBJ2-1,TRBV5-1,TGCGCCAGCAGGACCGGGACTAGCGGGAGCCCCCATGAGCAGTTCTTC,CASRTGTSGSPHEQFF
NA,NA,TRBJ2-1,TRBV5-1,TGCGCCAGCAGCTTTTCTTCCGGGAGTTCCTACAATGAGCAGTTCTTC,CASSFSSGSSYNEQFF
TRBD2,NA,TRBJ2-2,TRBV5-1,TGCGCCAGCAGCCTATTAGCGGGAAGGGCCGGGGAGCTGTTTTTT,CASSLLAGRAGELFF
TRBD1,NA,TRBJ1-5,TRBV27,TGTGCCAGCAGCCGAACAGGGGGTAGCAATCAGCCCCAGCATTTT,CASSRTGGSNQPQHF
NA,NA,TRBJ1-1,TRBV18,TGTGCCAGCTCACTACAGGGGAACACTGAAGCTTTCTTT,CASSLQGNTEAFF
NA,NA,TRBJ2-5,TRBV6-1,TGTGCCAGCAGAAAGACTAGTCTGGAGACCCAGTACTTC,CASRKTSLETQYF
NA,NA,TRBJ2-1,TRBV12-5,TGTGCTAGTGGTTTGATCACAGGAGGTATGGGGGCCAATGAGCAGTTCTTC,CASGLITGGMGANEQFF
NA,NA,TRBJ1-5,TRBV10-2,TGCGCCAGCAGTGAGTCACAGGGTGGACAGCCCCAGCATTTT,CASSESQGGQPQHF
NA,once,TRBJ1-1,TRBV5-1,TGCGCCAGCAGCTTGCCAGAATCAAACACTGAAGCTTTCTTT,CASSLPESNTEAFF
NA,NA,TRBJ1-4,TRBV28,TGTGCCAGCAGTTTATCATTCACAACTAATGAAAAACTGTTTTTT,CASSLSFTTNEKLFF
TRBD1,NA,TRBJ1-2,TRBV11-2,TGTGCCAGCGGGACAGGGACACACTATGGCTACACCTTC,CASGTGTHYGYTF
TRBD2,NA,TRBJ2-1,TRBV18,TGTGCCAGCTCACCAGAGGGACTAACTGCCAATGAGCAGTTCTTC,CASSPEGLTANEQFF
NA,NA,TRBJ2-7,TRBV11-3,TGTGCCAGCAGCTTAATGGGTAGCGAGACCTACGAGCAGTACTTC,CASSLMGSETYEQYF
NA,NA,TRBJ2-4,TRBV6-5,TGTGCCAGCAGACAGGGAGCCAAAAACATTCAGTACTTC,CASRQGAKNIQYF
TRBD2,NA,TRBJ2-3,TRBV5-1,TGCGCCAGCAGCTTGGCAAGGACGTCTAGCGGGAACACAGATACGCAGTATTTT,CASSLARTSSGNTDTQYF
NA,NA,TRBJ2-7,TRBV7-9,TGTGCCAGCAGCCACGTCGAGATTCCGGTCTACGAGCAGTACTTC,CASSHVEIPVYEQYF
TRBD1,few,TRBJ1-1,TRBV5-4,TGTGCCAGCAGCCTAGTAGGGGGCTTAGGCACTGAAGCTTTCTTT,CASSLVGGLGTEAFF
TRBD1,NA,TRBJ2-2,TRBV9,TGTGCCAGCAGCGAGGGACAGACAAACACCGGGGAGCTGTTTTTT,CASSEGQTNTGELFF
TRBD2,NA,TRBJ2-3,TRBV27,TGTGCCAGCAGTTTAAAAGCGGGAGCCACAGATACGCAGTATTTT,CASSLKAGATDTQYF
TRBD2,NA,TRBJ2-7,TRBV18,TGTGCCAGCTCTGACAGATTGCCGGGACTAGCGGGGGCCTACGAGCAGTACTTC,CASSDRLPGLAGAYEQYF
NA,NA,TRBJ2-7,TRBV19,TGTGCCAGCCGATTCCGGGACTTTTCCTACGAGCAGTACTTC,CASRFRDFSYEQYF
NA,NA,TRBJ1-3,TRBV18,TGTGCCAGCTCCCTTGGGCCCTTACCCTCTGGAAACACCATATATTTT,CASSLGPLPSGNTIYF
NA,NA,TRBJ1-4,TRBV5-4,TGTGCCAGCAGCGTACACGCAACTAATGAAAAACTGTTTTTT,CASSVHATNEKLFF
NA,NA,TRBJ1-1,TRBV5-6,TGTGCCAGCAGCTTTCTTGACAGACTCACTGAAGCTTTCTTT,CASSFLDRLTEAFF
NA,NA,TRBJ2-7,TRBV2,TGTGCCAGCACCATGACAGGCGCCCCCATCTACGAGCAGTACTTC,CASTMTGAPIYEQYF
NA,NA,TRBJ2-3,TRBV6-5,TGTGCCAGCAGTTACTCGCGCGGGGGCTCCCCAGATACGCAGTATTTT,CASSYSRGGSPDTQYF
NA,NA,TRBJ2-6,TRBV27,TGTGCCAGCACCGTCTCTGGGGCCAACGTCCTGACTTTC,CASTVSGANVLTF
TRBD2,once,TRBJ2-7,TRBV7-9,TGTGCCAGCAGCTTTAGCGGGAGCTCCTACGAGCAGTACTTC,CASSFSGSSYEQYF